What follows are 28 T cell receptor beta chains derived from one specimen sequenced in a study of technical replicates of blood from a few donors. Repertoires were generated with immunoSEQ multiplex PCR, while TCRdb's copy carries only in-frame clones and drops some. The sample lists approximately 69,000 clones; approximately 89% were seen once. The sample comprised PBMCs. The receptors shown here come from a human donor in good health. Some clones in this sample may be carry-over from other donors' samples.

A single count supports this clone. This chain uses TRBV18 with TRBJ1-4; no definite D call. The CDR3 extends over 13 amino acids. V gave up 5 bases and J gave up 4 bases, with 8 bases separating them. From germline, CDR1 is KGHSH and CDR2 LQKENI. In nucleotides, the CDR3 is TGTGCCAGCTCAGAACAGTATAATGAAAAACTGTTTTTT. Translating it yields CASSEQYNEKLFF.

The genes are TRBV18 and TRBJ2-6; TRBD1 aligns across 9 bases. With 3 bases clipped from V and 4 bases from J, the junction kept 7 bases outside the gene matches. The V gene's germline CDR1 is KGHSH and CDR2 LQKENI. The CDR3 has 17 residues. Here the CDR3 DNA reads TGTGCCAGCTCACCTACAGGGGGCGCGAGAGGGGCCAACGTCCTGACTTTC. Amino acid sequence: CASSPTGGARGANVLTF.

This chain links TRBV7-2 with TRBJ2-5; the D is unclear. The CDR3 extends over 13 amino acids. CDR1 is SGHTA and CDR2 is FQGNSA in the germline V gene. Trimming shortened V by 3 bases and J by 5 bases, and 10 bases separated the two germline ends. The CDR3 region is CASSLASLETQYF. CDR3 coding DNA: TGTGCCAGCAGCTTGGCTAGTCTTGAGACCCAGTACTTC. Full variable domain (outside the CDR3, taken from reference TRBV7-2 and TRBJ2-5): GAGVSQSPSNKVTEKGKDVELRCDPISGHTALYWYRQSLGQGLEFLIYFQGNSAPDKSGLPSDRFSAERTGGSVSTLTIQRTQQEDSAVYLCASSLASLETQYFGPGTRLLVL.

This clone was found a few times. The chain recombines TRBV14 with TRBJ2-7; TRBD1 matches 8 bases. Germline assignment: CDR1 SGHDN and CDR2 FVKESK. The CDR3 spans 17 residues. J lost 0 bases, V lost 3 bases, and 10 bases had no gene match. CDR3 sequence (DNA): TGTGCCAGCAGCCACCCGGGGCAGGGGGCTAGCTCCTACGAGCAGTACTTC. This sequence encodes CASSHPGQGASSYEQYF.

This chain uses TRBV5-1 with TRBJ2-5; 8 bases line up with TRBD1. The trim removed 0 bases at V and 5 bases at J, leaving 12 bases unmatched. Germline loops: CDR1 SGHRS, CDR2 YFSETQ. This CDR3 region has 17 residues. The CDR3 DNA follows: TGCGCCAGCAGCTTGGGTCCCGGGACAGGCTTTTCGGAGACCCAGTACTTC. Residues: CASSLGPGTGFSETQYF.

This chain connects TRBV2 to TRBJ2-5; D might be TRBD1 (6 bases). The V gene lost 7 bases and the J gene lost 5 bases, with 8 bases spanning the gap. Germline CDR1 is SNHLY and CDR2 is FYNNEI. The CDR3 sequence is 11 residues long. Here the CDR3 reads CASTDRETQYF. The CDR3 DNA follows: TGTGCCAGCACCGACAGGGAGACCCAGTACTTC.

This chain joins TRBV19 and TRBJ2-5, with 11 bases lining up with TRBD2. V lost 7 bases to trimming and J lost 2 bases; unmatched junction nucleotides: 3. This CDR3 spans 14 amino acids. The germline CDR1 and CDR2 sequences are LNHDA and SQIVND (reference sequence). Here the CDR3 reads CASNPSGGQETQYF. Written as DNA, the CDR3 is TGTGCCAGTAACCCTAGCGGGGGGCAAGAGACCCAGTACTTC.

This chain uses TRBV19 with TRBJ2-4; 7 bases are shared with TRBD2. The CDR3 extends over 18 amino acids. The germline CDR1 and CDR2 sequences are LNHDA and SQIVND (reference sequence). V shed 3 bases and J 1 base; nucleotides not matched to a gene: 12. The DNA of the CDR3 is TGTGCCAGTAGTATCCCGGCTAGCGGAAGTGCGGCCAAAAACATTCAGTACTTC. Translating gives CASSIPASGSAAKNIQYF. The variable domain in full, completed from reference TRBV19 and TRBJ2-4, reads DGGITQSPKYLFRKEGQNVTLSCEQNLNHDAMYWYRQDPGQGLRLIYYSQIVNDFQKGDIAEGYSVSREKKESFPLTVTSAQKNPTAFYLCASSIPASGSAAKNIQYFGAGTRLSVL.

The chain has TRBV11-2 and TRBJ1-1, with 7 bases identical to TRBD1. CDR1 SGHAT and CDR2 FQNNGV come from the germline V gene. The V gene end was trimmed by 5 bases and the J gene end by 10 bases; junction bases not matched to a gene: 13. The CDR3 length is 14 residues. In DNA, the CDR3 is TGTGCCAGCAGCGCACGACAGGGCGTTTTTAGAGCTTTCTTT. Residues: CASSARQGVFRAFF.

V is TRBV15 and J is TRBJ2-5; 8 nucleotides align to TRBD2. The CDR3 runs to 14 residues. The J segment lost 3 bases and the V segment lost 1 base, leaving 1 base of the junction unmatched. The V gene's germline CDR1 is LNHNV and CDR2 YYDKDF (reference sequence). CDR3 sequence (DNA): TGTGCCACCAGCAGAGGACTAGCGAAAGAGACCCAGTACTTC. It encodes CATSRGLAKETQYF.

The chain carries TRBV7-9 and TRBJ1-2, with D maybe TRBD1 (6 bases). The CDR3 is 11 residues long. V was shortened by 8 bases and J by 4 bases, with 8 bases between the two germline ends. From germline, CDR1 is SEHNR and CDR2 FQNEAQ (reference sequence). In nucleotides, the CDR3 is TGTGCCAGCGACAGGCCCTATGGCTACACCTTC. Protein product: CASDRPYGYTF. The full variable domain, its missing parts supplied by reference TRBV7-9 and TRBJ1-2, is DTGVSQNPRHKITKRGQNVTFRCDPISEHNRLYWYRQTLGQGPEFLTYFQNEAQLEKSRLLSDRFSAERPKGSFSTLEIQRTEQGDSAMYLCASDRPYGYTFGSGTRLTVV.

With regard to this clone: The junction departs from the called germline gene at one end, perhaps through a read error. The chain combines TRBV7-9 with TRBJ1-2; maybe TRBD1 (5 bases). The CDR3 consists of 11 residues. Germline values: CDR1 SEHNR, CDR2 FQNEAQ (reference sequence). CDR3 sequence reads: CASSPDSPTSF. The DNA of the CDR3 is TGTGCCAGCAGCCCAGACAGCCCTACATCATTC. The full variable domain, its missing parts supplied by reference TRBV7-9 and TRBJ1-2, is DTGVSQNPRHKITKRGQNVTFRCDPISEHNRLYWYRQTLGQGPEFLTYFQNEAQLEKSRLLSDRFSAERPKGSFSTLEIQRTEQGDSAMYLCASSPDSPTSFGSGTRLTVV.

CDR3 in DNA: TGTGCCAGCAGCTTACTAGTCAATGAGCAGTTCTTC. Its protein is CASSLLVNEQFF. The rearrangement uses TRBV7-2 and TRBJ2-1; D unclear. The CDR3 is made up of 12 amino acids. Trimming removed 2 bases at V and 6 bases at J, with 5 bases between. Looked up from germline, CDR1 is SGHTA and CDR2 is FQGNSA. Using reference TRBV7-2 and TRBJ2-1 for the parts outside the CDR3, the full variable domain is GAGVSQSPSNKVTEKGKDVELRCDPISGHTALYWYRQSLGQGLEFLIYFQGNSAPDKSGLPSDRFSAERTGGSVSTLTIQRTQQEDSAVYLCASSLLVNEQFFGPGTRLTVL.

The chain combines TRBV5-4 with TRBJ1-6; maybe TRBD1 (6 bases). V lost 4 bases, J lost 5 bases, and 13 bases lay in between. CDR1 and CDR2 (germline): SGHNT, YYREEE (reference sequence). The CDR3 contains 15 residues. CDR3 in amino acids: CASSIAGTNNSPLHF. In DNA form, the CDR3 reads TGTGCCAGCAGCATAGCCGGGACAAATAATTCACCCCTCCACTTT. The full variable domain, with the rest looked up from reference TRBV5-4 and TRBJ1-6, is ETGVTQSPTHLIKTRGQQVTLRCSSQSGHNTVSWYQQALGQGPQFIFQYYREEENGRGNFPPRFSGLQFPNYSSELNVNALELDDSALYLCASSIAGTNNSPLHFGNGTRLTVT.

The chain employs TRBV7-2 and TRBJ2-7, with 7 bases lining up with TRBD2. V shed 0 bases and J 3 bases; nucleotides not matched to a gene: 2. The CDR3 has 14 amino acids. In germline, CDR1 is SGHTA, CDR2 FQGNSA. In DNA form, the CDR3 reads TGTGCCAGCAGCTTAGCGGGGGGGTACTACGAGCAGTACTTC. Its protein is CASSLAGGYYEQYF.

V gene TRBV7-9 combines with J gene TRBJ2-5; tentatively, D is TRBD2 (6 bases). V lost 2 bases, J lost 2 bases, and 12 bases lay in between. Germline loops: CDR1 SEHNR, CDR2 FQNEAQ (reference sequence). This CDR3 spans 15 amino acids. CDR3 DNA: TGTGCCAGCAGCTTATCGTCGGGGGATCAAGAGACCCAGTACTTC. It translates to CASSLSSGDQETQYF.

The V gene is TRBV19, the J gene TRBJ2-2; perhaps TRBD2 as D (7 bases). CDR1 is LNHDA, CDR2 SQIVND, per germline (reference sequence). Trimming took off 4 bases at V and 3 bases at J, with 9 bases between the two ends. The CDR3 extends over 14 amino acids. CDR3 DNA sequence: TGTGCCAGTAGTAAGGGGGGGGACACCGGGGAGCTGTTTTTT. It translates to CASSKGGDTGELFF.

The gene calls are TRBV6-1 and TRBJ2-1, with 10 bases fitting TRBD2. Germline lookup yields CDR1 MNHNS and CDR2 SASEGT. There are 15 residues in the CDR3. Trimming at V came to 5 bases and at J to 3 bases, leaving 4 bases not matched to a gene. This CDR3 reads CASSLGTSDYNEQFF. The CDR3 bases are TGTGCCAGCAGTCTAGGGACTAGCGACTACAATGAGCAGTTCTTC.

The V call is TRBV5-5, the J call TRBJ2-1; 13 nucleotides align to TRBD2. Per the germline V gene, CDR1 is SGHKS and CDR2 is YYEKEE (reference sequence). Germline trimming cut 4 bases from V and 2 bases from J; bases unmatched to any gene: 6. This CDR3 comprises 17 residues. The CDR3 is CASSRYGLAGAYNEQFF. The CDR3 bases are TGTGCCAGCAGCCGCTATGGACTAGCGGGGGCCTACAATGAGCAGTTCTTC.

CDR3 DNA: TGCGCCAGCACCCTATCACCGGGGAACACCGGGGAGCTGTTTTTT. Its translation: CASTLSPGNTGELFF. The V call is TRBV5-1, the J call TRBJ2-2; D gene unclear. CDR1 is SGHRS, CDR2 YFSETQ, per germline. This CDR3 spans 15 amino acids. V dropped 6 bases and J dropped 1 base, with 13 bases sitting between them.

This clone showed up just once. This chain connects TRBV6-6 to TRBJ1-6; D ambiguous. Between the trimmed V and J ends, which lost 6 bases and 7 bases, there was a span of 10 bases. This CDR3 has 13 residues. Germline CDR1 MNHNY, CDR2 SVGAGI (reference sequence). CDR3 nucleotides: TGTGCCAGCAGCCCCACACAGAATTCACCCCTCCACTTT. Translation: CASSPTQNSPLHF.

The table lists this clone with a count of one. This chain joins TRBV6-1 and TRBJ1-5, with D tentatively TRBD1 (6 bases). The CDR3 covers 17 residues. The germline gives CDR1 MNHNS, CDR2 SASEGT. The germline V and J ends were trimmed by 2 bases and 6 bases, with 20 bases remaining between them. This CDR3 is CASSEFGATGSGQPQHF. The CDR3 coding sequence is TGTGCCAGCAGTGAATTTGGGGCCACAGGGTCGGGTCAGCCCCAGCATTTT.

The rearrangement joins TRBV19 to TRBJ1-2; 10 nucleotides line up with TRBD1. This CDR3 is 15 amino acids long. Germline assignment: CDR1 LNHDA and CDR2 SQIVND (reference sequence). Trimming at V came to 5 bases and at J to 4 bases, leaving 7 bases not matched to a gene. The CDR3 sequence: CASSDPWTGGYGYTF. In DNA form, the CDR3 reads TGTGCCAGTAGTGACCCATGGACAGGGGGCTATGGCTACACCTTC.

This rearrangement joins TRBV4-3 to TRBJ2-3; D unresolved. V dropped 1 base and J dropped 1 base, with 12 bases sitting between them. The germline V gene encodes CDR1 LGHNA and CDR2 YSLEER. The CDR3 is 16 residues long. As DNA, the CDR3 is TGCGCCAGCAGCCAAGTCGGCTGGGCAGGCACAGATACGCAGTATTTT. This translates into CASSQVGWAGTDTQYF.

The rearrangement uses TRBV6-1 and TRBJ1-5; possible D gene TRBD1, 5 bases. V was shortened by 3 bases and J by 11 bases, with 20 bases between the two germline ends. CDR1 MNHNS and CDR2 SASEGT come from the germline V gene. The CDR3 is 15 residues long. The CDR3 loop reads CASSEEGSGVLAQHF. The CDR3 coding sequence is TGTGCCAGCAGTGAGGAGGGGTCCGGGGTTCTGGCCCAGCATTTT.

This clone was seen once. The CDR3 DNA is TGTGCCAGCAGCCCCTACATTGACAGGGTGGGCACTGAAGCTTTCTTT. Amino acid sequence: CASSPYIDRVGTEAFF. The V gene is TRBV7-9, the J gene TRBJ1-1; 7 positions match TRBD1. There are 16 residues in the CDR3. Trimming at V came to 5 bases and at J to 4 bases, leaving 13 bases not matched to a gene. Per the germline V gene, CDR1 is SEHNR and CDR2 is FQNEAQ (reference sequence).

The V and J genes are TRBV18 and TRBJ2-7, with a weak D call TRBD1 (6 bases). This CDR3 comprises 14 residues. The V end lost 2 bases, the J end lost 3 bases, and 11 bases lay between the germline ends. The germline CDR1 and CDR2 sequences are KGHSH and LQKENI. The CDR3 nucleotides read TGTGCCAGCTCACCAAGGGACAAGAGCTACGAGCAGTACTTC. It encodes CASSPRDKSYEQYF. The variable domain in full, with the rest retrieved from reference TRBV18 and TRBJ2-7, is NAGVMQNPRHLVRRRGQEARLRCSPMKGHSHVYWYRQLPEEGLKFMVYLQKENIIDESGMPKERFSAEFPKEGPSILRIQQVVRGDSAAYFCASSPRDKSYEQYFGPGTRLTVT.

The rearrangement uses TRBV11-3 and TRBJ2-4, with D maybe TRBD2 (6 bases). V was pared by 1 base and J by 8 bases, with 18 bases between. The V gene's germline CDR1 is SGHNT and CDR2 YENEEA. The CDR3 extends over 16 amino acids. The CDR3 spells CASSLGVPNAGYIQYF. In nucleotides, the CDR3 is TGTGCCAGCAGCTTAGGAGTACCCAACGCGGGATACATTCAGTACTTC.